Sequencing of this T cell receptor (beta chain) was carried out in a study of blood T cell repertoires in COVID-19. Sequencing was performed with immunoSEQ multiplex PCR; in TCRdb, only in-frame clones are kept and a portion is missing. The sample carries hundreds of thousands of clones, roughly 90% recorded once. Trimming shortened V by 3 bases and J by 5 bases, and 17 bases separated the two germline ends. Germline V CDR1 and CDR2: KGHSH, LQKENI. This CDR3 spans 15 amino acids. This clone turned up a few times. Adults between roughly 18 and 95 years of age took part from fewer than 30 US areas. The chain has TRBV18 and TRBJ2-7; a weak D match, TRBD2 (6 bases). This clonotype was sampled from a woman under 40 who had recovered from COVID-19. The sample consisted of PBMCs or T cells enriched from blood (not recorded which). CDR3 in amino acids: CASSPQRDSRDEQYF. The CDR3 DNA reads as TGTGCCAGCTCACCTCAAAGGGACTCAAGAGACGAGCAGTACTTC. Looking up the rest from reference TRBV18 and TRBJ2-7 gives the full variable domain: NAGVMQNPRHLVRRRGQEARLRCSPMKGHSHVYWYRQLPEEGLKFMVYLQKENIIDESGMPKERFSAEFPKEGPSILRIQQVVRGDSAAYFCASSPQRDSRDEQYFGPGTRLTVT.